This passage covers 14 T cell receptor beta chains from one sample sequenced in a study of cytomegalovirus exposure and HLA in healthy donors. Primers for the PCR totalled 60 Vbeta and 13 Jbeta. Produced via immunoSEQ multiplex PCR; TCRdb's table is partial and in-frame only. Here the sample spans approximately 240,000 clones, around 89% being singletons. Sequenced input: PBMCs. The source of these receptors is a woman in her late teens or twenties in good health and CMV-seronegative.

This clone was counted a few times. This chain uses TRBV6-5 with TRBJ1-2; D remains unclear. V lost 2 bases and J lost 8, with 12 bases in between. Germline V lookup: CDR1 MNHEY, CDR2 SVGAGI. The CDR3 has 13 residues. CDR3 coding DNA: TGTGCCAGCAGTTACCGGCAGTCCGGGGGCTACACCTTC. Translating it yields CASSYRQSGGYTF.

The chain links TRBV5-8 to TRBJ2-7; TRBD1 might be the D (5 bases). Germline V gene data show CDR1 as SGHTS and CDR2 as YDEGEE. Trimming removed 2 bases at V and 6 bases at J, with 15 bases between. This CDR3 is 14 amino acids long. This chain's CDR3 is CASSFRVRGGEQYF. CDR3 sequence (DNA): TGTGCCAGCAGCTTTCGGGTTAGGGGTGGCGAGCAGTACTTC. Together with reference TRBV5-8 and TRBJ2-7, the CDR3 gives the full variable domain: EAGVTQSPTHLIKTRGQQATLRCSPISGHTSVYWYQQALGLGLQFLLWYDEGEERNRGNFPPRFSGRQFPNYSSELNVNALELEDSALYLCASSFRVRGGEQYFGPGTRLTVT.

V gene TRBV6-6 combines with J gene TRBJ1-3; weak D call: TRBD1 (5 bases). The CDR3 extends over 16 amino acids. The ends were cut back, 0 bases at V and 2 bases at J, with 11 bases in the middle. Germline V CDR1 and CDR2: MNHNY, SVGAGI (reference sequence). Here the CDR3 reads CASSYSTPTAGNTIYF. As DNA, the CDR3 is TGTGCCAGCAGTTACTCCACCCCGACAGCTGGAAACACCATATATTTT.

This chain connects TRBV6-5 to TRBJ2-6; D gene ambiguous. Deletions cut 6 bases from V and 0 bases from J, with 9 bases between. CDR1 MNHEY and CDR2 SVGAGI come from the germline V gene. This CDR3 comprises 15 residues. In DNA form, the CDR3 reads TGTGCCAGCAGCTTACGGTACTCTGGGGCCAACGTCCTGACTTTC. It translates to CASSLRYSGANVLTF.

This clone was recorded only once. The chain links TRBV6-1 to TRBJ1-1, with D hard to call. This CDR3 comprises 14 residues. With 8 bases removed from V and 0 bases from J, the gap between germline ends came to 13 bases. CDR1 MNHNS and CDR2 SASEGT come from the germline V gene. CDR3 coding DNA: TGTGCCAGCGCAGACATACCCATGAACACTGAAGCTTTCTTT. It specifies CASADIPMNTEAFF.

The chain combines TRBV30 with TRBJ1-5; D unclear. Between the trimmed V and J ends, which lost 3 bases and 3 bases, there was a span of 9 bases. CDR1 is GTSNPN and CDR2 is SVGIG in the germline V gene (reference sequence). CDR3 size: 13 residues. The CDR3 is CAWRGSFNQPQHF. CDR3 sequence (DNA): TGTGCCTGGAGGGGCAGTTTCAATCAGCCCCAGCATTTT.

This clone was seen only a few times. The rearrangement joins TRBV18 to TRBJ1-2; perhaps TRBD1 as D (5 bases). From germline, CDR1 is KGHSH and CDR2 LQKENI. Trimming shortened V by 5 bases and J by 0 bases, and 10 bases separated the two germline ends. This CDR3 contains 14 residues. The CDR3 nucleotides read TGTGCCAGCTCAAGGGGCAGGACTAACTATGGCTACACCTTC. It codes for CASSRGRTNYGYTF.

V usage is TRBV18 and J usage is TRBJ2-3, with TRBD2 identical over 12 bases. The germline V gene has CDR1 KGHSH and CDR2 LQKENI. The CDR3 sequence is 18 residues long. Trimming took 6 bases from V and 6 from J; bases not matched to a gene: 16. This chain's CDR3 is CASSDDEGLAGPGDTQYF. Written as DNA, the CDR3 is TGTGCCAGCTCGGACGATGAAGGACTAGCGGGGCCGGGGGATACGCAGTATTTT.

The V call is TRBV14, the J call TRBJ1-1, with D uncertain. The CDR3 sequence is 24 residues long. Germline V gives CDR1 SGHDN, CDR2 FVKESK. V was cut by 3 bases and J by 1 base, with 39 bases left in between. The CDR3 nucleotides are TGTGCCAGCAGCCACCCAGTTAGGCGGCCCTGCGAAAGTCGCCGTACTGGTCCGAACACTGAAGCTTTCTTT. It specifies CASSHPVRRPCESRRTGPNTEAFF.

In regard to this clone: At one end, the junction sequence differs from germline, possibly due to a read error. This chain joins TRBV19 and TRBJ2-7; 10 bases are shared with TRBD1. Germline values: CDR1 LNHDA, CDR2 SQIVND (reference sequence). The CDR3 sequence is 19 residues long. CDR3 sequence (DNA): TGTGCCAGTAGTCTATCTCCGGGACAGGGGCAGCGCTCTTCCTACGAGCAGCACTTC. As protein: CASSLSPGQGQRSSYEQHF.

The chain carries TRBV15 and TRBJ1-5, with 7 bases lining up with TRBD1. This CDR3 has 14 amino acids. Germline V lookup: CDR1 LNHNV, CDR2 YYDKDF (reference sequence). With 3 bases clipped from V and 6 bases from J, the junction kept 5 bases outside the gene matches. CDR3 protein: CATSSRQGPQPQHF. CDR3 nucleotides: TGTGCCACCAGCAGTAGACAGGGCCCTCAGCCCCAGCATTTT.

In this sample, this clone turned up a few times. The chain joins TRBV6-4 to TRBJ1-1; a weak D match, TRBD1 (6 bases). V lost 6 bases to trimming and J lost 5 bases, with 13 bases between them. Germline-derived CDR1 and CDR2 are MRHNA and SNTAGT. There are 13 residues in the CDR3. The CDR3 bases are TGTGCCAGCAGGCAACAGGGTCGAACTGAAGCTTTCTTT. This translates into CASRQQGRTEAFF.

DNA of the CDR3: TGTGCCAGCAGCAAGGCAGATACAGGGGTCGGAGGGACTGAAGCTTTCTTT. It encodes CASSKADTGVGGTEAFF. The chain is built from TRBV21-1 and TRBJ1-1; the table gives TRBD1 as D, unverified against the DNA. TRBV21-1 is a recognized pseudogene. This CDR3 contains 17 residues.

The chain links TRBV4-2 to TRBJ1-1; D remains ambiguous. Per the germline V gene, CDR1 is LGHNA and CDR2 is YNFKEQ. The V end was cut by 3 bases, the J end by 1 base, with 15 bases between. The CDR3 has 16 amino acids. The CDR3 reads CASSHLLGSPNTEAFF. The CDR3 coding sequence is TGTGCCAGCAGCCACCTCCTTGGGAGCCCGAACACTGAAGCTTTCTTT.